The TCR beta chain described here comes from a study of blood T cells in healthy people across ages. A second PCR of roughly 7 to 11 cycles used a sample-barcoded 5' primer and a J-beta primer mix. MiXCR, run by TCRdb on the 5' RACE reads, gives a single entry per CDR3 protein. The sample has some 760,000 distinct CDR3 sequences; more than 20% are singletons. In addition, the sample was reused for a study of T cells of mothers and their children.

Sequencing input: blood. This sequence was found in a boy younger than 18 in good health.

The CDR3 reads CASTHAVGLETQYF. For the CDR3, the DNA is TGTGCCAGCACCCACGCGGTTGGGTTGGAGACCCAGTACTTC. V usage is TRBV6-2 or TRBV6-3 and J usage is TRBJ2-5, with no clear D. The V end lost 7 bases, the J end lost 5 bases, and 17 bases lay between the germline ends. Germline V gives CDR1 MNHEY, CDR2 SVGEGT. CDR3 length equals 14 residues.